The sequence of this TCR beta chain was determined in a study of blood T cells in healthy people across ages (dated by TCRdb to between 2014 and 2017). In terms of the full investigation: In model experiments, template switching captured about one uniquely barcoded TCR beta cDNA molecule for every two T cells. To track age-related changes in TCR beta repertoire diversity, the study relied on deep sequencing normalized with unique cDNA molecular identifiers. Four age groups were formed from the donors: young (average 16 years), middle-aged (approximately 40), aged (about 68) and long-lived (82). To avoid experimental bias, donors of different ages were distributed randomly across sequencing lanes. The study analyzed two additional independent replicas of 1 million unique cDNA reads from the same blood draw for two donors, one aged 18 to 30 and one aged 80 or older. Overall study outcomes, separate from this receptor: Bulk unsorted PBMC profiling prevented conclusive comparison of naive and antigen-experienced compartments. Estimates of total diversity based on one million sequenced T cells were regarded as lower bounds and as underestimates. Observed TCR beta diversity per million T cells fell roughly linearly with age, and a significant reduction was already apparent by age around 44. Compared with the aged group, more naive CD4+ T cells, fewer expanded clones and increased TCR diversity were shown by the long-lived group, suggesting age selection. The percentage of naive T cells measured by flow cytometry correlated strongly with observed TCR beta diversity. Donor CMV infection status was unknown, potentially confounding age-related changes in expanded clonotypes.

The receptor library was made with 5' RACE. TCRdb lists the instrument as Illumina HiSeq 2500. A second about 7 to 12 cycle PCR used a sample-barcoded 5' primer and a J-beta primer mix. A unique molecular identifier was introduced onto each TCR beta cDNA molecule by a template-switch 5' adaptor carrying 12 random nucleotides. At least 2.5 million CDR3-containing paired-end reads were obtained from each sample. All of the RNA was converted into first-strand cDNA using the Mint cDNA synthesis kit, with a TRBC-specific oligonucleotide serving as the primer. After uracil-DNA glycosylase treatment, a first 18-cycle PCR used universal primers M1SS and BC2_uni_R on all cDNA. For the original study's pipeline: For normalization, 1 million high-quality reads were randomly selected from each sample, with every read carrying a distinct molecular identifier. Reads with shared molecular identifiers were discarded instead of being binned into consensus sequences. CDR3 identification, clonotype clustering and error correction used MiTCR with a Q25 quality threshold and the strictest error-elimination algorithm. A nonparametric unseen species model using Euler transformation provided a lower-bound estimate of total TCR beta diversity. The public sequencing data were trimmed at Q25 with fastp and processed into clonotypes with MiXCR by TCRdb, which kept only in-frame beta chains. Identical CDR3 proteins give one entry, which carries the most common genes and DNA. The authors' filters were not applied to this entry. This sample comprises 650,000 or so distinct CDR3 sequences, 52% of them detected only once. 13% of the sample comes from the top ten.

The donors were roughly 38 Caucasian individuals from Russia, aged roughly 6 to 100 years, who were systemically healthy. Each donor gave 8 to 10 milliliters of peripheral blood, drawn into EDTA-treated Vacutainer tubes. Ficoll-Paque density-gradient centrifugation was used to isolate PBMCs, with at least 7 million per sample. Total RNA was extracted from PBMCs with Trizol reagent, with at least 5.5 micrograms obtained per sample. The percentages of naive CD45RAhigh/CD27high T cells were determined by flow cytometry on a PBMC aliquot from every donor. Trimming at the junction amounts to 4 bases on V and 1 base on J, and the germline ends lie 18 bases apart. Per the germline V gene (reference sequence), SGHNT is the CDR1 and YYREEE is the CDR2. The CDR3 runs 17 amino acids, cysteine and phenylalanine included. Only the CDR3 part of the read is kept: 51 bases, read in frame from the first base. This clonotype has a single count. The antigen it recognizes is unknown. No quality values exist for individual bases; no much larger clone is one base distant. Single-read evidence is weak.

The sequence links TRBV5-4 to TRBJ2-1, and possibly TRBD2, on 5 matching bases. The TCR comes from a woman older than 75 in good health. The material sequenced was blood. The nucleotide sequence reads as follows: TGTGCCAGCAGCCCCTTCCGCGGGTCGGGGTCCTACAATGAGCAGTTCTTC. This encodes CASSPFRGSGSYNEQFF.